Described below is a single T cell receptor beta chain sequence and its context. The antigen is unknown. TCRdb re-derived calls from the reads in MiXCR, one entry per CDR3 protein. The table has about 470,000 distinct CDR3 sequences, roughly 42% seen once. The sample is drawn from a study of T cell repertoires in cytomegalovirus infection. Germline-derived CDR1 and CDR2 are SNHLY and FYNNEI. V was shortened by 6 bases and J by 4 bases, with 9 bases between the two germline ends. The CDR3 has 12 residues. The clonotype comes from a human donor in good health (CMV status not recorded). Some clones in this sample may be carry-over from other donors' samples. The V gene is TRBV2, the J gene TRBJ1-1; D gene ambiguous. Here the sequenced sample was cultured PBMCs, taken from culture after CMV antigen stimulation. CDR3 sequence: CASSGVFTEAFF. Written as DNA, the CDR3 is TGTGCCAGCAGCGGGGTATTCACTGAAGCTTTCTTT.